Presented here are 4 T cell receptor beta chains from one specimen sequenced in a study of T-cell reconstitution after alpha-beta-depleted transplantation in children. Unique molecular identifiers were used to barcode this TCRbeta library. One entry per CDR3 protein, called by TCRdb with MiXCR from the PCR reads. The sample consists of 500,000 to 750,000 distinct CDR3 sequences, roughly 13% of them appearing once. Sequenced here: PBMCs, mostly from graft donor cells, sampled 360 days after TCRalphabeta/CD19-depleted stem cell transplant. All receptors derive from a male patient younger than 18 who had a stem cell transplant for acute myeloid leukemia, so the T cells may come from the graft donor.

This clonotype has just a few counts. The CDR3 reads CASISTTGRGTEAFF. The CDR3 coding sequence is TGTGCCAGCATTTCCACAACAGGGCGCGGGACTGAAGCTTTCTTT. The V call is TRBV28, the J call TRBJ1-1; D is perhaps TRBD1 (6 bases). The CDR3 loop spans 15 amino acids. Trimming cost V 7 bases and J 5 bases, with 20 bases left between them. Germline loops: CDR1 MDHEN, CDR2 SYDVKM.

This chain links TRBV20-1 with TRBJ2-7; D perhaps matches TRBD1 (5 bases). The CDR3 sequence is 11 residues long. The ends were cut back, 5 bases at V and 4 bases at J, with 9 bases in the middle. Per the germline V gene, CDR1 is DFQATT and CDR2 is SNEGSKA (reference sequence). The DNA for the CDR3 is TGCAGTGCTGGGGCTGGGTACGAGCAGTACTTC. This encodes CSAGAGYEQYF.

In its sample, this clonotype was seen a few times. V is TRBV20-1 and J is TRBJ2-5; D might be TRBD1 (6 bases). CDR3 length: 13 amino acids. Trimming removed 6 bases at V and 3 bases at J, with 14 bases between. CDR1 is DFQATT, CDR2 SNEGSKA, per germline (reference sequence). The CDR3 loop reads CSATRDIEETQYF. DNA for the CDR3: TGCAGTGCAACTCGGGACATTGAAGAGACCCAGTACTTC.

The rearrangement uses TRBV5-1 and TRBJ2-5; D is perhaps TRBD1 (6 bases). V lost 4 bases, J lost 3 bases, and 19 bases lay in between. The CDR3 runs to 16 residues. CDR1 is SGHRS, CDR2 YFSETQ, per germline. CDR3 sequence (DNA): TGCGCCAGCAGCGGGGGACACTTCCCATCCGAAGAGACCCAGTACTTC. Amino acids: CASSGGHFPSEETQYF.